This TCR beta chain was recorded in a study of blood T cell repertoires in COVID-19. About the study: PBMCs, B-cell-depleted T cells, or T cells were the source of the cDNA or gDNA that made up the material.

Clones were read by immunoSEQ multiplex PCR, and TCRdb kept only the in-frame ones, dropping some. The sample gives fewer than 200,000 clones, 70% to 80% of which show up once; less than 9.5% is in the top ten. The clonotype was recovered from a man in his fifties or sixties with acute or convalescent COVID-19. The sample taken for sequencing was peripheral blood.

CDR3 in amino acids: CASSVAADRAYEQYF. CDR3 DNA: TGTGCCAGCAGCGTAGCGGCGGACAGGGCCTACGAGCAGTACTTC. This chain links TRBV9 with TRBJ2-7; 8 bases agree with TRBD1. The CDR3 loop spans 15 amino acids. V trimming: 0 bases; J trimming: 2 bases; junction bases outside the gene matches: 4. Germline CDR1 and CDR2: SGDLS and YYNGEE.